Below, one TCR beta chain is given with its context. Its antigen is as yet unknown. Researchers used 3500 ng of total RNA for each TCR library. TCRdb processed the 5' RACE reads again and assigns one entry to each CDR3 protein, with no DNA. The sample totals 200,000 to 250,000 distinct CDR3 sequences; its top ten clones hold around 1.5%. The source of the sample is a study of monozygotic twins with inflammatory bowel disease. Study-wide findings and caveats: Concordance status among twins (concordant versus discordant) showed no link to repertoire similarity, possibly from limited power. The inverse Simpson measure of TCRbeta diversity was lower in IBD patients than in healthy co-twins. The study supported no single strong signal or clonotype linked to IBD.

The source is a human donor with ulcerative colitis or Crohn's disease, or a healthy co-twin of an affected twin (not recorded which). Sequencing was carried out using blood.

The CDR3 loop reads CASSPRTPMGEQFF. J is TRBJ2-1 and V is TRBV6-6; TCRdb's D gene call, TRBD2, goes unchecked for lack of DNA. Germline V lookup: CDR1 MNHNY, CDR2 SVGAGI (reference sequence). The CDR3 has 14 residues.